This T cell receptor beta chain was observed in a study of T cell responses to AZD1222 COVID-19 vaccine. Overall study context: Doses given second, at about 4 or about 12 weeks, were pooled. Study-level findings and limits: Among the donors, most were white British and more were female, and clonal diversity was possibly underestimated. Along spike, vaccine-associated CD4 TCRs were found throughout, with dominance at 160-218 and 743-854. Repertoire sampling was restricted to post-peak T cell response timepoints.

In the case of this clone: No antigen is known for it.

Germline V gives CDR1 MNHEY, CDR2 SVGAGI. The CDR3 is 15 amino acids. V was shortened by 6 bases and J by 0 bases, with 12 bases between the two germline ends. TCRdb keeps only in-frame clones here, not all; method: immunoSEQ multiplex PCR. This table has 85,000 to 110,000 clones, roughly 88% appearing once. The specimen was peripheral blood, collected on day 0 of AZD1222 vaccination. This receptor was taken from an adult in good health. The rearrangement uses TRBV6-5 and TRBJ2-1; D might be TRBD2 (5 bases). The CDR3 DNA is TGTGCCAGCAGGAAATTCGAGGGCTCCTACAATGAGCAGTTCTTC. Its translation is CASRKFEGSYNEQFF.